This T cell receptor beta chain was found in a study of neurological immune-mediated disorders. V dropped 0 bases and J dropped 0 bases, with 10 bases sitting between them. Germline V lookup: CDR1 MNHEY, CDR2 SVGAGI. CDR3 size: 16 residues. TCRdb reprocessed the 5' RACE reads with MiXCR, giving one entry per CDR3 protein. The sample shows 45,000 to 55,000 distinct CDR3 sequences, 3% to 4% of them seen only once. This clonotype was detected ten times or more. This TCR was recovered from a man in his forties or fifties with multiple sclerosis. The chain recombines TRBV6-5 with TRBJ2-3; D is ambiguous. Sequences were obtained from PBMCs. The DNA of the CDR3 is TGTGCCAGCAGTTACTCGGCTATTACGAGCACAGATACGCAGTATTTT. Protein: CASSYSAITSTDTQYF.